The 21 T cell receptor beta chains in this list originate from one sample, sequenced in a study of regulatory T cells in long-lasting Graves disease. Assembly of TCR beta libraries relied on iRepertoire HTBI primers together with Arm-PCR of CDR3 regions. TCRdb called the multiplex PCR reads again in MiXCR, with one record for every CDR3 protein. The sample records 520,000 or so distinct CDR3 sequences, around 13% being singletons. Time point defined: newly diagnosed GD, antithyroid drugs for less than 3 months. PBMC RNA was the source of the TCR library. These same data were also listed under a study on T cells in Graves' hyperthyroidism and ophthalmopathy.

The starting material was peripheral blood mononuclear cells (PBMCs), obtained at new diagnosis, from a patient treated with antithyroid drugs. The origin of the receptors is a woman aged 25 to 45 with Graves disease.

This clonotype was found many times. The chain recombines TRBV5-1 with TRBJ2-7; 9 bases are a match to TRBD1. The CDR3 runs 15 residues. Trimming cost V 1 base and J 4 bases; bases outside gene matches: 6. Germline assignment: CDR1 SGHRS and CDR2 YFSETQ. The CDR3 DNA reads as TGCGCCAGCAGCTTGATAGGACAGGGGTTTTACGAGCAGTACTTC. Protein sequence: CASSLIGQGFYEQYF.

The rearrangement links TRBV20-1 to TRBJ1-5, with 7 bases fitting TRBD1. V dropped 6 bases and J dropped 5; count of bases not matched to a gene: 10. Germline CDR1 and CDR2: DFQATT and SNEGSKA (reference sequence). This CDR3 region has 14 residues. The CDR3 protein is CSAPARGLDQPQHF. For the CDR3, the DNA is TGCAGTGCCCCCGCAAGGGGGCTTGATCAGCCCCAGCATTTT.

This clonotype was seen a handful of times. This sequence joins TRBV5-6 and TRBJ1-5; perhaps TRBD1 as D (6 bases). The CDR3 is 13 residues long. Germline V lookup: CDR1 SGHDT, CDR2 YYEEEE. The V gene lost 6 bases and the J gene lost 6 bases, with 13 bases spanning the gap. For the CDR3, the DNA is TGTGCCAGCATCAGATCCAGGGGTCAGCCCCAGCATTTT. Amino acid sequence: CASIRSRGQPQHF.

This clonotype was detected ten times or more. The genes are TRBV24-1 and TRBJ2-1; 10 bases agree with TRBD2. The V segment lost 5 bases and the J segment 3 bases; nucleotides outside the gene matches: 6. The CDR3 covers 16 residues. The germline gives CDR1 KGHDR, CDR2 SFDVKD. For the CDR3, the DNA is TGTGCCACCAGTGGGTCTAGCGGGAGTATCTACAATGAGCAGTTCTTC. Protein: CATSGSSGSIYNEQFF.

This clonotype appeared a few times. V is TRBV12-3 or TRBV12-4 and J is TRBJ1-4; tentatively, D is TRBD1 (5 bases). The CDR3 is made up of 14 amino acids. The V gene lost 2 bases and the J gene lost 3 bases, with 7 bases spanning the gap. The CDR3 DNA reads as TGTGCCAGCAGTTTATGGGGCTCTAATGAAAAACTGTTTTTT. It translates to CASSLWGSNEKLFF.

The V and J genes are TRBV20-1 and TRBJ2-1; 9 bases fit TRBD1. CDR3 length equals 15 residues. Germline V gene sequence: CDR1 DFQATT, CDR2 SNEGSKA (reference sequence). The trim removed 4 bases at V and 0 bases at J, leaving 4 bases unmatched. The CDR3 bases are TGCAGTGCTACCAGACAGGGGGGCTCCTACAATGAGCAGTTCTTC. Translating gives CSATRQGGSYNEQFF.

There are many counts of this clonotype. The V gene is TRBV12-3 or TRBV12-4, the J gene TRBJ1-2; D is unclear. Trimming shortened V by 2 bases and J by 14 bases, and 15 bases separated the two germline ends. CDR3 size: 12 residues. CDR3 region: CASSLWAGSRTF. The CDR3 coding sequence is TGTGCCAGCAGTTTATGGGCGGGCTCGCGGACCTTC.

In this sample, this clonotype turned up many times. The V and J genes are TRBV2 and TRBJ2-7; no reliable D call. The V and J ends lost 7 bases and 3 bases respectively, with 13 bases between them. The germline V gene encodes CDR1 SNHLY and CDR2 FYNNEI. The CDR3 has 13 amino acids. The CDR3 DNA reads TGTGCCAGCAACACCCAAGGCTTCTACGAGCAGTACTTC. Translated: CASNTQGFYEQYF. Complete variable domain (other parts from reference TRBV2 and TRBJ2-7): EPEVTQTPSHQVTQMGQEVILRCVPISNHLYFYWYRQILGQKVEFLVSFYNNEISEKSEIFDDQFSVERPDGSNFTLKIRSTKLEDSAMYFCASNTQGFYEQYFGPGTRLTVT.

This clonotype was detected a few times. The chain carries TRBV5-8 and TRBJ1-1; no reliable D call. This CDR3 is built from 14 residues. V shed 2 bases and J shed 1 base, with 9 bases lying between them. CDR1 SGHTS and CDR2 YDEGEE come from the germline V gene. The CDR3 DNA reads as TGTGCCAGCAGCTTTGGAAGGGAGAACACTGAAGCTTTCTTT. This gives the protein CASSFGRENTEAFF.

This clonotype showed up many times. The J gene is TRBJ2-4, the V gene TRBV28; TRBD2 aligns across 8 bases. Germline assignment: CDR1 MDHEN and CDR2 SYDVKM. With V trimmed by 3 bases and J by 8 bases, 6 bases remained unmatched. The CDR3 contains 14 residues. Here the CDR3 DNA reads TGTGCCAGCAGTTTGCGGGGGGCAGCCGACATTCAGTACTTC. Its protein is CASSLRGAADIQYF.

This clonotype was detected many times. The rearrangement links TRBV11-2 to TRBJ2-1; D is perhaps TRBD1 or TRBD2 (6 bases each). The CDR3 covers 15 residues. Germline CDR1 SGHAT, CDR2 FQNNGV. V was trimmed by 5 bases and J by 10 bases, leaving 21 bases between them. CDR3 in amino acids: CASSRDGAGAGEQFF. The CDR3, as DNA: TGTGCCAGCAGCCGAGACGGTGCAGGGGCGGGGGAGCAGTTCTTC.

Ten or more counts support this clonotype. The CDR3 reads CASSPLGGFYEQYF. The CDR3 coding sequence is TGTGCCAGCAGCCCTCTAGGGGGATTCTACGAGCAGTACTTC. This chain joins TRBV27 and TRBJ2-7; TRBD1 might be the D (6 bases). Germline CDR1 is MNHEY and CDR2 is SMNVEV (reference sequence). The CDR3 contains 14 residues. Trimming took off 6 bases at V and 3 bases at J, with 15 bases between the two ends.

V usage is TRBV19 and J usage is TRBJ1-4, with D possibly being TRBD1 (5 bases). The V end lost 4 bases, the J end lost 2 bases, and 11 bases lay between the germline ends. The germline CDR1 and CDR2 sequences are LNHDA and SQIVND (reference sequence). The CDR3 sequence is 15 residues long. The CDR3 sequence is CASSKPGRTNEKLFF. The CDR3 region has the DNA TGTGCCAGTAGTAAACCAGGGCGGACTAATGAAAAACTGTTTTTT. Together with reference TRBV19 and TRBJ1-4, the CDR3 gives the full variable domain: DGGITQSPKYLFRKEGQNVTLSCEQNLNHDAMYWYRQDPGQGLRLIYYSQIVNDFQKGDIAEGYSVSREKKESFPLTVTSAQKNPTAFYLCASSKPGRTNEKLFFGSGTQLSVL.

This clonotype was seen repeatedly, ten times or more. This chain uses TRBV13 with TRBJ2-1, with 10 bases lining up with TRBD2. Germline CDR1 reads PRHDT; CDR2 reads FYEKMQ (reference sequence). This CDR3 contains 18 residues. J was trimmed by 3 bases and V by 4 bases; bases with no gene match: 12. The CDR3 nucleotides read TGTGCCAGCAGCTCTAACTCGGGAGCGGGAGGGAGCTACAATGAGCAGTTCTTC. Protein product: CASSSNSGAGGSYNEQFF.

This clonotype was picked up one time. This chain links TRBV6-1 with TRBJ1-1; TRBD1 matches at 9 bases. The CDR3 length is 17 residues. Germline loops: CDR1 MNHNS, CDR2 SASEGT. V was clipped by 6 bases and J by 0 bases; unmatched bases: 11. The CDR3 nucleotides are TGTGCCAGCAGGCCCACAGGGGGCGGAGTGATGAACACTGAAGCTTTCTTT. It specifies CASRPTGGGVMNTEAFF.

This clonotype was seen at least ten times. The J gene is TRBJ2-5, the V gene TRBV7-2; D might be TRBD2 (5 bases). V was pared by 5 bases and J by 3 bases, with 19 bases between. The length of the CDR3 is 16 residues. The germline gives CDR1 SGHTA, CDR2 FQGNSA. CDR3 in amino acids: CASSSGDLATKETQYF. CDR3 nucleotides: TGTGCCAGCAGCAGCGGAGACTTAGCGACCAAAGAGACCCAGTACTTC.

This clonotype was observed a handful of times. The rearrangement joins TRBV20-1 to TRBJ2-1; D is unresolved. With 5 bases removed from V and 9 bases from J, the gap between germline ends came to 14 bases. CDR1 and CDR2 from the germline V gene are DFQATT and SNEGSKA (reference sequence). There are 12 residues in the CDR3. The CDR3 loop is CSASTRVGEQFF. The CDR3 DNA follows: TGCAGTGCTTCGACCCGGGTCGGTGAGCAGTTCTTC.

This clonotype was found many times. The V and J genes are TRBV18 and TRBJ2-2; no clear D gene. V was shortened by 3 bases and J by 5 bases, with 7 bases between the two germline ends. From germline, CDR1 is KGHSH and CDR2 LQKENI. The CDR3 length is 13 residues. The CDR3: CASSPRETGELFF. CDR3 in DNA: TGTGCCAGCTCACCCAGAGAAACCGGGGAGCTGTTTTTT.

The chain is built from TRBV9 and TRBJ2-1, with 7 nucleotides matching TRBD2. V was clipped by 4 bases and J by 6 bases; unmatched bases: 7. Germline V lookup: CDR1 SGDLS, CDR2 YYNGEE. CDR3 length equals 14 residues. The CDR3 loop is CASSPGLVLNEQFF. The DNA of the CDR3 is TGTGCCAGCAGCCCCGGACTAGTTCTCAATGAGCAGTTCTTC.

This clonotype came up many times. This sequence joins TRBV29-1 and TRBJ1-2; D unresolved. CDR1 and CDR2 from the germline V gene are SQVTM and ANQGSEA. Deletions cut 5 bases from V and 6 bases from J, with 16 bases between. The CDR3 covers 13 residues. The CDR3 sequence: CSVRRWQVDGYTF. The CDR3 bases are TGCAGCGTTCGACGGTGGCAGGTGGATGGCTACACCTTC.

In its sample, this clonotype was seen many times. The chain is built from TRBV5-6 and TRBJ2-1; D tentatively fits TRBD1 or TRBD2 (6 bases each). Gene TRBJ2-5 matches the end of the DNA better, so the J call may be wrong. Germline values: CDR1 SGHDT, CDR2 YYEEEE. This CDR3 contains 14 residues. For the CDR3, the DNA is TGTGCCAGCAGCTCCTTACAGGGAGGCGAGACCCAGTACTTC. It codes for CASSSLQGGETQYF.